This note documents a single T cell receptor (beta chain) sequence. The antigen is undetermined. The data were obtained in a study of shared clonotypes between healthy human individuals. Study-wide points: Naive CD4 clonotypes were shared across a handful of donors at 4.5% to 6%.

Genomic DNA of every subset was divided equally among multiple immunoSEQ plates. Sequencing used immunoSEQ multiplex PCR; TCRdb keeps in-frame clones, though not all of them. The sample lists about 690,000 clones; roughly 91% were seen once. This CDR3 has 14 amino acids. Trimming pared 8 bases from V and 8 bases from J, leaving 19 bases between. Germline V gene sequence: CDR1 MNHEY, CDR2 SMNVEV (reference sequence). The sequencing input was memory CD8+ T cells from PBMCs. Subset in this sample: CD45RO+ cells pooled with CCR7-negative TemRA cells. The receptor was isolated from a man younger than 35 in good health. Some clones in this sample may be carry-over from other donors' samples. The chain employs TRBV27 and TRBJ1-5; TRBD1 might be the D (5 bases). CDR3 in DNA: TGTGCCAGCGGACCGGGGGTAAAAGGGAAGCCCCAGCATTTT. Its protein product is CASGPGVKGKPQHF.